The 24 T cell receptor beta chains below were found in one sample sequenced in a study of T cell repertoires in aging, cancer and after chemotherapy. The template was genomic DNA from peripheral blood, not RNA. Multiplex touch-down PCR with TRB-A/B primers amplified rearranged V-D-J TRB sequences. TCRdb re-derived calls from the multiplex PCR reads in MiXCR, one entry per CDR3 protein. The sample records 7,000 to 9,500 distinct CDR3 sequences, 33% being singletons. The sequenced sample was blood. The receptor source for this set is a human donor in good health. The donor label of this sample is uncertain.

This sequence joins TRBV5-1 and TRBJ1-1; a possible D gene is TRBD1 (6 bases). The CDR3 has 13 amino acids. V was clipped by 3 bases and J by 4 bases, with 10 bases between them. In germline, CDR1 is SGHRS, CDR2 YFSETQ. The CDR3 bases are TGCGCCAGCAGCTCAGGGGTCGGCACTGAAGCTTTCTTT. Protein: CASSSGVGTEAFF.

The chain carries TRBV10-3 and TRBJ1-1; 10 bases are shared with TRBD1. V shed 2 bases and J 11 bases; nucleotides not matched to a gene: 14. The germline CDR1 and CDR2 sequences are ENHRY and SYGVKD. The CDR3 consists of 16 residues. The CDR3 DNA is TGTGCCATCAGTGAGCCCGGGACAGGGGAGGGTCCTAGGGCTTTCTTT. Residues: CAISEPGTGEGPRAFF.

V usage is TRBV6-1 and J usage is TRBJ1-1, with TRBD1 as a possible D gene (6 bases). V was pared by 1 base and J by 1 base, with 10 bases between. There are 15 residues in the CDR3. Germline CDR1 reads MNHNS; CDR2 reads SASEGT. CDR3 in amino acids: CASSEDWGANTEAFF. CDR3 in DNA: TGTGCCAGCAGTGAAGACTGGGGGGCGAACACTGAAGCTTTCTTT.

The rearrangement links TRBV4-2 to TRBJ1-1; no clear D. This CDR3 region has 14 residues. Between the trimmed V and J ends, which lost 0 bases and 3 bases, there was a span of 8 bases. From germline, CDR1 is LGHNA and CDR2 YNFKEQ. The CDR3 DNA sequence: TGTGCCAGCAGCCAAGACAGAACGGACACTGAAGCTTTCTTT. Residues: CASSQDRTDTEAFF.

This chain links TRBV12-3 or TRBV12-4 with TRBJ1-4; 7 bases are shared with TRBD1. Trimming took 7 bases from V and 8 from J; bases not matched to a gene: 10. CDR3 length: 14 residues. DNA for the CDR3: TGTGCCAGCACCACGACAGGGACTGAGGAAAAACTGTTTTTT. Its protein is CASTTTGTEEKLFF.

V is TRBV5-1 and J is TRBJ1-6; maybe TRBD1 (6 bases). Trimming shortened V by 4 bases and J by 8 bases, and 16 bases separated the two germline ends. The length of the CDR3 is 15 residues. Germline V gene lookup returns CDR1 SGHRS and CDR2 YFSETQ. This CDR3 reads CASSPGRGVDSPLHF. The CDR3 DNA sequence: TGCGCCAGCAGCCCAGGAAGGGGGGTCGATTCACCCCTCCACTTT.

The chain uses TRBV7-6 and TRBJ1-2; 9 nucleotides line up with TRBD1. V lost 5 bases to trimming and J lost 5 bases; unmatched junction nucleotides: 6. Looked up from germline, CDR1 is SGHVS and CDR2 is FNYEAQ. The CDR3 extends over 14 amino acids. CDR3 bases: TGTGCCAGCAGCCCCGGGACAGGGCCTTATGGCTACACCTTC. This codes for CASSPGTGPYGYTF.

Relative to its sample, this clonotype is medium-sized. The chain combines TRBV29-1 with TRBJ1-1; D uncertain. CDR3 length: 11 amino acids. Germline V gene lookup returns CDR1 SQVTM and CDR2 ANQGSEA. V was trimmed by 5 bases and J by 8 bases, leaving 12 bases between them. The CDR3 sequence: CSVIKDGEAFF. In DNA, the CDR3 is TGCAGCGTTATCAAGGACGGCGAAGCTTTCTTT.

This rearrangement joins TRBV27 to TRBJ1-1, with 10 bases aligning to TRBD1. The V gene end was trimmed by 6 bases and the J gene end by 4 bases; junction bases not matched to a gene: 2. The CDR3 consists of 13 residues. Germline values: CDR1 MNHEY, CDR2 SMNVEV (reference sequence). DNA of the CDR3: TGTGCCAGCAGCTGGACAGGGGGCACTGAAGCTTTCTTT. Encoded protein: CASSWTGGTEAFF.

The gene calls are TRBV6-1 and TRBJ2-1, with 8 bases identical to TRBD2. The CDR3 sequence is 15 residues long. Germline CDR1 MNHNS, CDR2 SASEGT. The V gene end was trimmed by 2 bases and the J gene end by 6 bases; junction bases not matched to a gene: 6. The CDR3 is CASSEQPGTSNEQFF. CDR3 nucleotide sequence: TGTGCCAGCAGTGAACAGCCCGGGACTAGCAATGAGCAGTTCTTC.

In this sample, this clonotype turned up a few times. The chain links TRBV19 to TRBJ1-1; maybe TRBD1 (6 bases). The germline V gene encodes CDR1 LNHDA and CDR2 SQIVND (reference sequence). V was trimmed by 7 bases and J by 0 bases, leaving 9 bases between them. The CDR3 sequence is 13 residues long. The CDR3 nucleotides read TGTGCCAGTAAGGCAGGGGTGAACACTGAAGCTTTCTTT. Translating gives CASKAGVNTEAFF.

This sequence joins TRBV5-1 and TRBJ2-5; 8 positions match TRBD2. The germline gives CDR1 SGHRS, CDR2 YFSETQ. J gave up 4 bases and V 3 bases, and 5 bases lay outside the gene matches. The length of the CDR3 is 14 residues. The CDR3 is CASSSPGLGETQYF. CDR3 nucleotides: TGCGCCAGCAGCTCACCGGGACTAGGAGAGACCCAGTACTTC.

CDR3: CASSAKGSTGELFF. CDR3 nucleotides: TGTGCCAGCAGTGCGAAGGGGAGCACCGGGGAGCTGTTTTTT. The J gene is TRBJ2-2, the V gene TRBV6-4, with D possibly called TRBD1 or TRBD2 (5 bases each). In germline, CDR1 is MRHNA, CDR2 SNTAGT. V lost 4 bases, J lost 4 bases, and 10 bases lay in between. The CDR3 runs to 14 residues.

The gene calls are TRBV27 and TRBJ1-4; perhaps TRBD1 as D (5 bases). Per germline, CDR1 MNHEY and CDR2 SMNVEV (reference sequence). The CDR3 loop spans 17 amino acids. Trimming cost V 5 bases and J 7 bases, with 23 bases left between them. CDR3 coding DNA: TGTGCCAGCAGTCCTCTCGCCGTTAATTCAGGGTTTGAAAAACTGTTTTTT. Its protein is CASSPLAVNSGFEKLFF. The full variable domain, in which reference TRBV27 and TRBJ1-4 provide the parts outside the CDR3, is EAQVTQNPRYLITVTGKKLTVTCSQNMNHEYMSWYRQDPGLGLRQIYYSMNVEVTDKGDVPEGYKVSRKEKRNFPLILESPSPNQTSLYFCASSPLAVNSGFEKLFFGSGTQLSVL.

By sample fraction, this clonotype is medium-sized. The chain is built from TRBV12-3 or TRBV12-4 and TRBJ2-5; D is tentatively TRBD1 or TRBD2 (5 bases each). There are 14 residues in the CDR3. Trimming removed 4 bases from V and 2 bases from J, with 11 bases in between. CDR3 in DNA: TGTGCCAGCAGTTGGGACGGTTCGCAAGAGACCCAGTACTTC. It specifies CASSWDGSQETQYF.

The chain joins TRBV5-5 to TRBJ1-5; the D gene is possibly TRBD1 (6 bases). Per the germline V gene, CDR1 is SGHKS and CDR2 is YYEKEE (reference sequence). This CDR3 is built from 14 residues. Between the trimmed V and J ends, which lost 3 bases and 9 bases, there was a span of 16 bases. The CDR3 loop reads CASSSLGQFGPQHF. CDR3 DNA sequence: TGTGCCAGCAGCTCACTTGGACAGTTCGGGCCCCAGCATTTT.

This clonotype was seen only a few times. J is TRBJ2-4 and V is TRBV6-5; D is perhaps TRBD2 (5 bases). Trimming pared 8 bases from V and 3 bases from J, leaving 20 bases between. From germline, CDR1 is MNHEY and CDR2 SVGAGI. The CDR3 length is 16 residues. DNA for the CDR3: TGTGCCAGCCCGGGTGGGCAGGTTGAGGGCAAAAACATTCAGTACTTC. Its protein product is CASPGGQVEGKNIQYF.

The chain employs TRBV6-5 and TRBJ1-1; D is unclear. The V gene's germline CDR1 is MNHEY and CDR2 SVGAGI. The CDR3 extends over 14 amino acids. Trimming pared 6 bases from V and 2 bases from J, leaving 13 bases between. The CDR3 DNA follows: TGTGCCAGCAGATTCTATTACAGTAACACTGAAGCTTTCTTT. It translates to CASRFYYSNTEAFF.

This clonotype was observed a few times. DNA for the CDR3: TGTGCCAGCAGTTTCATGGCAGGCCGTGACACCGGGGAGCTGTTTTTT. Residues: CASSFMAGRDTGELFF. V is TRBV12-3 or TRBV12-4 and J is TRBJ2-2; D not certain. The V gene lost 3 bases and the J gene lost 3 bases, with 14 bases spanning the gap. This CDR3 has 16 residues.

Sample share makes this clonotype medium-sized. CDR3 DNA sequence: TGTGCCAGCAGTAAACTAGCGGGGTGGGCTACGCAGTATTTT. Translation: CASSKLAGWATQYF. The rearrangement links TRBV27 to TRBJ2-3; TRBD2 matches 10 bases. Germline CDR1 reads MNHEY; CDR2 reads SMNVEV (reference sequence). V trimming: 5 bases; J trimming: 8 bases; junction bases outside the gene matches: 7. CDR3 size: 14 residues.

The chain couples TRBV19 to TRBJ1-2, with unresolved D. Germline-derived CDR1 and CDR2 are LNHDA and SQIVND (reference sequence). V lost 6 bases and J lost 1, with 6 bases in between. This CDR3 has 12 residues. The CDR3 DNA follows: TGTGCCAGTAGAGAGCTTAACTATGGCTACACCTTC. Translating gives CASRELNYGYTF.

This clonotype has more than one count but fewer than ten. J is TRBJ2-5 and V is TRBV5-5; D may be TRBD2 (5 bases). Looked up from germline, CDR1 is SGHKS and CDR2 is YYEKEE (reference sequence). With 2 bases removed from V and 1 base from J, the gap between germline ends came to 12 bases. This CDR3 has 15 residues. The CDR3 spells CASSFGGHPQETQYF. The CDR3 nucleotides read TGTGCCAGCAGCTTCGGCGGGCACCCCCAAGAGACCCAGTACTTC.

The chain combines TRBV20-1 with TRBJ2-3; 9 nucleotides align to TRBD1. The germline V gene has CDR1 DFQATT and CDR2 SNEGSKA (reference sequence). CDR3 size: 16 residues. J lost 0 bases, V lost 0 bases, and 4 bases had no gene match. CDR3 DNA: TGCAGTGCTAGAGACCCGGGACAGGGAAGCACAGATACGCAGTATTTT. It codes for CSARDPGQGSTDTQYF.

The table lists this clonotype with a few counts. V usage is TRBV6-2 or TRBV6-3 and J usage is TRBJ2-3; 7 bases are shared with TRBD2. Germline V gene lookup returns CDR1 MNHEY and CDR2 SVGEGT. CDR3 length: 12 amino acids. V trimming: 4 bases; J trimming: 6 bases; junction bases outside the gene matches: 1. The CDR3 is CASSLREDTQYF. The CDR3 bases are TGTGCCAGCAGTTTGCGGGAGGATACGCAGTATTTT.